These 28 T cell receptor beta chains were sequenced from one sample in a study of Ad26.COV2.S vaccination and SARS-CoV-2 variants. Libraries were prepared by immunoSEQ multiplex PCR; TCRdb keeps only in-frame clonotypes and omits some of them. The table shows 320,000 or so clones, with roughly 88% occurring only once. As to treatment: over 15 received Ad26.COV2.S at low or high dose, single or two shots; several received placebo; per-sample allocation not given. Specimen acquisition occurred on day 63 following the initial vaccine or placebo injection. The source material was peripheral blood, sampled in a trial of Ad26.COV2.S vaccine versus placebo. These receptors all come from a person between 18 and 65 years old who received the Ad26.COV2.S COVID-19 vaccine or a placebo.

This clone was seen only once. V gene TRBV11-3 combines with J gene TRBJ2-3, with D perhaps TRBD2 (6 bases). Germline CDR1 is SGHNT and CDR2 is YENEEA. This CDR3 region has 14 residues. Trimming removed 1 base from V and 2 bases from J, with 7 bases in between. DNA of the CDR3: TGTGCCAGCAGCTTAGGCGGGACCACAGATACGCAGTATTTT. It translates to CASSLGGTTDTQYF.

The rearrangement joins TRBV18 to TRBJ2-7; 8 nucleotides align to TRBD2. Trimming removed 5 bases from V and 5 bases from J; junction bases left unmatched: 8. The CDR3 totals 14 residues. Per the germline V gene, CDR1 is KGHSH and CDR2 is LQKENI. CDR3 in DNA: TGTGCCAGCTCAGACCATCGGGGGGGGCACGAGCAGTACTTC. This encodes CASSDHRGGHEQYF.

The CDR3 DNA follows: TGTGCCAGCGGACAGGGCAGCAATCAGCCCCAGCATTTT. Translated: CASGQGSNQPQHF. The rearrangement links TRBV12-3 or TRBV12-4 to TRBJ1-5; 8 bases map to TRBD1. This CDR3 contains 13 residues. V lost 8 bases to trimming and J lost 1 base; unmatched junction nucleotides: 1.

The CDR3 DNA reads as TGTGCCAGCAGGGGGACAGGAGGAAACACCATATATTTT. This gives the protein CASRGTGGNTIYF. The chain joins TRBV3-1 (or the pseudogene TRBV3-2) to TRBJ1-3, with 8 bases identical to TRBD1. The CDR3 totals 13 residues. Germline V CDR1 and CDR2: LGHDT, YNNKEL (reference sequence). V dropped 6 bases and J dropped 4; count of bases not matched to a gene: 2.

CDR3 DNA: TGTGCCAGCACCGAAGGCAATCAGCCCCAGCATTTT. This gives the protein CASTEGNQPQHF. The chain combines TRBV6-5 with TRBJ1-5; D remains ambiguous. Trimming removed 7 bases at V and 2 bases at J, with 6 bases between. The germline CDR1 and CDR2 sequences are MNHEY and SVGAGI. The CDR3 runs 12 residues.

This chain connects TRBV6-5 to TRBJ1-2; 9 bases are shared with TRBD1. CDR3 length: 13 amino acids. With 6 bases clipped from V and 8 bases from J, the junction kept 7 bases outside the gene matches. Germline values: CDR1 MNHEY, CDR2 SVGAGI. The CDR3 sequence is CASSRDRVDGYTF. The DNA of the CDR3 is TGTGCCAGCAGCCGGGACAGGGTAGACGGCTACACCTTC.

The chain links TRBV7-2 to TRBJ1-6; TRBD1 aligns across 7 bases. The CDR3 is made up of 16 amino acids. The ends lost 6 bases at V and 0 bases at J; junction bases unmatched: 5. Germline CDR1 is SGHTA and CDR2 is FQGNSA. The CDR3 nucleotides read TGTGCCAGCAGACGGGACAGAGGCTCCTATAATTCACCCCTCCACTTT. Protein sequence: CASRRDRGSYNSPLHF.

V gene TRBV9 combines with J gene TRBJ2-1; TRBD2 agrees at 8 bases. The CDR3 length is 14 residues. V gave up 3 bases and J gave up 8 bases; unmatched junction bases: 7. Germline V lookup: CDR1 SGDLS, CDR2 YYNGEE. The CDR3 sequence is CASSGTGTRDEQFF. CDR3 coding DNA: TGTGCCAGCAGCGGAACCGGGACTAGAGATGAGCAGTTCTTC.

The gene calls are TRBV24-1 and TRBJ2-3; 8 nucleotides match TRBD2. Trimming removed 4 bases from V and 0 bases from J; junction bases left unmatched: 11. Germline CDR1 reads KGHDR; CDR2 reads SFDVKD. This CDR3 contains 18 residues. The DNA of the CDR3 is TGTGCCACCAGTGACCCATCCAGGAGCGGGGGTAGCACAGATACGCAGTATTTT. This sequence encodes CATSDPSRSGGSTDTQYF.

The J gene is TRBJ2-7, the V gene TRBV2; D unclear. The CDR3 runs 12 residues. Trimming removed 7 bases from V and 2 bases from J, with 9 bases in between. The V gene's germline CDR1 is SNHLY and CDR2 FYNNEI. The CDR3 nucleotides are TGTGCCAGCACAGAACAGACCTACGAGCAGTACTTC. Residues: CASTEQTYEQYF.

The chain links TRBV10-2 to TRBJ2-7; unclear D gene. Trimming shortened V by 7 bases and J by 5 bases, and 18 bases separated the two germline ends. This CDR3 region has 14 residues. Germline V lookup: CDR1 WSHSY, CDR2 SAAADI. CDR3 nucleotide sequence: TGCGCCAGCACCACACAAGGACGGATAAACGAGCAGTACTTC. Translation: CASTTQGRINEQYF.

J is TRBJ2-5 and V is TRBV7-9; TRBD2 aligns across 14 bases. J was trimmed by 3 bases and V by 5 bases; bases with no gene match: 5. The CDR3 spans 16 residues. The V gene's germline CDR1 is SEHNR and CDR2 FQNEAQ (reference sequence). CDR3 sequence: CASSQTSGGAEETQYF. The DNA for the CDR3 is TGTGCCAGCAGCCAGACTAGCGGGGGGGCAGAAGAGACCCAGTACTTC.

The chain combines TRBV12-5 with TRBJ1-1; 12 bases align to TRBD1. The CDR3 has 20 amino acids. The J segment lost 3 bases and the V segment lost 2 bases, leaving 16 bases of the junction unmatched. Germline CDR1 and CDR2: LGHNT and FRNRAP. The CDR3 reads CASGLKGQGASQGMDTEAFF. DNA for the CDR3: TGTGCTAGTGGTTTGAAGGGACAGGGGGCTTCGCAAGGGATGGACACTGAAGCTTTCTTT.

This clone occurred once. This rearrangement joins TRBV5-4 to TRBJ1-1; D is unresolved. Germline V lookup: CDR1 SGHNT, CDR2 YYREEE (reference sequence). This CDR3 is built from 12 residues. The ends were cut back, 9 bases at V and 5 bases at J, with 14 bases in the middle. The CDR3 nucleotides are TGTGCCATCCAGCCACGAGGGACTGAAGCTTTCTTT. Translating gives CAIQPRGTEAFF. The complete variable domain, with remaining parts taken from reference TRBV5-4 and TRBJ1-1, reads ETGVTQSPTHLIKTRGQQVTLRCSSQSGHNTVSWYQQALGQGPQFIFQYYREEENGRGNFPPRFSGLQFPNYSSELNVNALELDDSALYLCAIQPRGTEAFFGQGTRLTVV.

The chain joins TRBV6-4 to TRBJ1-2, with 7 positions matching TRBD1. The CDR3 runs 12 residues. Germline V gene lookup returns CDR1 MRHNA and CDR2 SNTAGT. The V and J ends lost 4 bases and 10 bases, in that order; junction bases with no gene match: 6. The CDR3 DNA reads as TGTGCCAGCAGTGGGGTAGGGGGCGACTACACCTTC. Its protein is CASSGVGGDYTF.

This chain links TRBV6-2 or TRBV6-3 with TRBJ1-2; the D gene is possibly TRBD1 (5 bases). Germline-derived CDR1 and CDR2 are MNHEY and SVGEGT. CDR3 size: 19 residues. Trimming removed 6 bases at V and 5 bases at J, with 31 bases between. CDR3 DNA sequence: TGTGCCAGCAGCTCCCCCCGAAGCAGGGCGATCCCCAGGAGTTATGGCTACACCTTC. Its translation is CASSSPRSRAIPRSYGYTF.

This clone was picked up a small number of times. This chain connects TRBV2 to TRBJ2-1; D is uncertain. V shed 1 base and J shed 7 bases, with 11 bases lying between them. CDR3 length equals 14 residues. The germline CDR1 and CDR2 sequences are SNHLY and FYNNEI. CDR3 in amino acids: CASSEGLVGNEQFF. CDR3 sequence (DNA): TGTGCCAGCAGTGAAGGGCTAGTTGGTAATGAGCAGTTCTTC.

V and J are TRBV7-2 and TRBJ1-1; D is possibly TRBD1 (5 bases). The germline gives CDR1 SGHTA, CDR2 FQGNSA. This CDR3 spans 14 amino acids. The ends were cut back, 1 base at V and 0 bases at J, with 6 bases in the middle. DNA of the CDR3: TGTGCCAGCAGCTTAGGCAGGGTGAACACTGAAGCTTTCTTT. Protein: CASSLGRVNTEAFF.

J is TRBJ1-2 and V is TRBV12-3 or TRBV12-4; unclear D gene. With 7 bases removed from V and 0 bases from J, the gap between germline ends came to 3 bases. This CDR3 is built from 11 residues. CDR3 nucleotides: TGTGCCAGCACCACTAACTATGGCTACACCTTC. Its translation: CASTTNYGYTF.

The chain employs TRBV19 and TRBJ1-2; D ambiguous. The germline V and J ends were trimmed by 6 bases and 8 bases, with 16 bases remaining between them. The CDR3 length is 13 residues. Germline CDR1 and CDR2: LNHDA and SQIVND (reference sequence). This CDR3 reads CASSLGILEGYTF. In DNA form, the CDR3 reads TGTGCCAGTAGCCTTGGGATACTGGAGGGCTACACCTTC.

This clone has a single count. V and J are TRBV6-6 and TRBJ2-7; D might be TRBD1 (6 bases). V was clipped by 2 bases and J by 2 bases, with 10 bases between them. CDR1 and CDR2 from the germline V gene are MNHNY and SVGAGI (reference sequence). The CDR3 is made up of 14 amino acids. The CDR3 loop is CASSYLGGPYEQYV. CDR3 nucleotides: TGTGCCAGCAGTTACCTTGGGGGCCCCTACGAGCAGTACGTC.

The DNA of the CDR3 is TGTGCCAGCTCACCACCGAGTAGGGCTAACTATGGCTACACCTTC. It translates to CASSPPSRANYGYTF. This sequence joins TRBV18 and TRBJ1-2, with D unclear. The CDR3 spans 15 residues. The V gene's germline CDR1 is KGHSH and CDR2 LQKENI. V dropped 0 bases and J dropped 0 bases, with 8 bases sitting between them.

V and J are TRBV12-5 and TRBJ1-1; D remains ambiguous. V lost 7 bases and J lost 1, with 13 bases in between. There are 14 residues in the CDR3. Per germline, CDR1 LGHNT and CDR2 FRNRAP. For the CDR3, the DNA is TGTGCTAGTGACCTGGGCGGGGAGAACACTGAAGCTTTCTTT. Translation: CASDLGGENTEAFF.

The V call is TRBV7-9, the J call TRBJ1-1, with D unresolved. V dropped 4 bases and J dropped 0 bases, with 3 bases sitting between them. The CDR3 loop spans 12 amino acids. Germline CDR1 SEHNR, CDR2 FQNEAQ (reference sequence). CDR3 residues: CASSYLNTEAFF. Written as DNA, the CDR3 is TGTGCCAGCAGCTATCTGAACACTGAAGCTTTCTTT.

The J gene is TRBJ2-5, the V gene TRBV4-1, with TRBD1 matching over 9 bases. The trim removed 0 bases at V and 9 bases at J, leaving 11 bases unmatched. The germline V gene has CDR1 MGHRA and CDR2 YSYEKL. This CDR3 has 16 amino acids. For the CDR3, the DNA is TGCGCCAGCAGCCAAGATGGAGGGACAGGGCATCAACCCCAGTACTTC. Protein sequence: CASSQDGGTGHQPQYF.

J is TRBJ2-1 and V is TRBV7-3, with D possibly being TRBD2 (6 bases). The CDR3 is made up of 13 amino acids. Germline V lookup: CDR1 SGHTA, CDR2 FQGTGA. Trimming stripped 3 bases from V and 8 bases from J, with 11 bases between. CDR3 DNA: TGTGCCAGCAGCTTTACTAGCAGCCATGAGCAGTTCTTC. This translates into CASSFTSSHEQFF. The full variable domain, rest sourced from reference TRBV7-3 and TRBJ2-1, is GAGVSQTPSNKVTEKGKYVELRCDPISGHTALYWYRQSLGQGPEFLIYFQGTGAADDSGLPNDRFFAVRPEGSVSTLKIQRTERGDSAVYLCASSFTSSHEQFFGPGTRLTVL.

V usage is TRBV7-2 and J usage is TRBJ1-1; tentatively, D is TRBD1 (5 bases). The V end lost 6 bases, the J end lost 0 bases, and 8 bases lay between the germline ends. CDR3 size: 13 residues. The germline CDR1 and CDR2 sequences are SGHTA and FQGNSA. The CDR3 DNA sequence: TGTGCCAGCAGGCCGGGGGTGAACACTGAAGCTTTCTTT. Encoded protein: CASRPGVNTEAFF.

This chain connects TRBV6-5 to TRBJ1-2; TRBD1 matches at 7 bases. The V and J ends lost 1 base and 4 bases, in that order; junction bases with no gene match: 9. The CDR3 is made up of 16 amino acids. In germline, CDR1 is MNHEY, CDR2 SVGAGI. The chain's CDR3 is CASSYFAGQSIYGYTF. The DNA for the CDR3 is TGTGCCAGCAGTTACTTCGCGGGACAGTCGATCTATGGCTACACCTTC.